The entry below describes one TCR beta chain. This sample was taken from a study of blood T cell repertoires in COVID-19. Study details: COVID-19 samples from acute and convalescent phases originated in the United States, Italy and Spain. From T cells, B-cell-depleted T cells, or PBMCs came the material, which was cDNA or gDNA.

In the authors' workflow: The authors estimated nucleated cell counts from reference gene primer amplification. TCRdb's table, derived via immunoSEQ multiplex PCR, lists solely in-frame clones and lacks some. The V and J calls and clone size come from that table; D and trimming were worked out from the DNA. The sample contains about 160,000 clones, roughly nine tenths of which appear only once. V was shortened by 5 bases and J by 2 bases, with 9 bases between the two germline ends. This CDR3 region has 12 residues. Germline CDR1 and CDR2: SQVTM and ANQGSEA. In Cohort 3, a recovered donor had either two negative PCRs, clearance, or symptom resolution.

The V gene is TRBV29-1, the J gene TRBJ2-5; D unresolved. The TCR originated in a woman aged 50 to 65 who had recovered from COVID-19. Specimen: PBMCs or T cells enriched from blood (not recorded which). The CDR3 DNA sequence: TGCAGCGTTCCAGATATACAAGAGACCCAGTACTTC. Its translation is CSVPDIQETQYF.